These 25 T cell receptor beta chains originate from one sample sequenced in a study of blood T cell repertoires in COVID-19 (TCRdb year 2020). Libraries were made using the immunoSEQ multiplex PCR assay. TCRdb mirrors the immuneACCESS table, restricted to in-frame sequences. Some clones are absent from its copies; in checked studies, under half trace to an unresolved V gene, and the reason for the others is unknown. The sample records roughly 150,000 clones, around nine tenths of which are singletons. The ten top clones hold roughly 2.5% of the sample. The material sequenced was peripheral blood. These TCRs come from an elderly woman with COVID-19, enrolled during active disease.

The gene calls are TRBV19 and TRBJ1-5; D is uncertain. V dropped 4 bases and J dropped 7 bases, with 8 bases sitting between them. Germline CDR1 LNHDA, CDR2 SQIVND (reference sequence). This CDR3 spans 12 amino acids. CDR3 sequence reads: CASSTSGQPQHF. The CDR3 bases are TGTGCCAGTAGTACCTCCGGGCAGCCCCAGCATTTT.

The genes are TRBV5-8 and TRBJ1-5; weak D call: TRBD1 (6 bases). Germline CDR1 reads SGHTS; CDR2 reads YDEGEE. The CDR3 runs 14 residues. With 6 bases removed from V and 4 bases from J, the gap between germline ends came to 14 bases. The CDR3: CASNLQGTNQPQHF. The CDR3 coding sequence is TGTGCCAGCAACTTACAGGGTACTAATCAGCCCCAGCATTTT.

The chain has TRBV9 and TRBJ1-1; D gene unclear. Germline values: CDR1 SGDLS, CDR2 YYNGEE. Trimming took 0 bases from V and 1 from J, leaving 10 bases between them. This CDR3 is 15 amino acids long. In DNA, the CDR3 is TGTGCCAGCAGCGTAGTCTGGGAGTCGAACACTGAAGCTTTCTTT. Translated: CASSVVWESNTEAFF.

V usage is TRBV29-1 and J usage is TRBJ2-7; tentative D call: TRBD1 (6 bases). Germline CDR1 is SQVTM and CDR2 is ANQGSEA. CDR3 length: 11 amino acids. Trimming took 5 bases from V and 7 from J, leaving 12 bases between them. The CDR3 is CSVIRGREQYF. The CDR3 nucleotides read TGCAGCGTTATCAGGGGCCGGGAGCAGTACTTC.

This clone was detected a few times. V usage is TRBV11-2 and J usage is TRBJ1-3; D not resolved. The ends were cut back, 5 bases at V and 8 bases at J, with 7 bases in the middle. This CDR3 contains 11 residues. Germline loops: CDR1 SGHAT, CDR2 FQNNGV. The CDR3 is CASSPLHTIYF. Here the CDR3 DNA reads TGTGCCAGCAGCCCCCTTCACACCATATATTTT.

The chain is built from TRBV5-1 and TRBJ2-7, with TRBD1 as a possible D gene (5 bases). V lost 4 bases to trimming and J lost 1 base, with 12 bases between them. Germline assignment: CDR1 SGHRS and CDR2 YFSETQ. The CDR3 loop spans 14 amino acids. The CDR3 DNA sequence: TGCGCCAGCAGCCCGACAGTTCCGTCCTACGAGCAGTACTTC. It is translated as CASSPTVPSYEQYF. The variable domain in full, completed from reference TRBV5-1 and TRBJ2-7, reads KAGVTQTPRYLIKTRGQQVTLSCSPISGHRSVSWYQQTPGQGLQFLFEYFSETQRNKGNFPGRFSGRQFSNSRSEMNVSTLELGDSALYLCASSPTVPSYEQYFGPGTRLTVT.

The genes are TRBV5-1 and TRBJ1-4; 11 nucleotides align to TRBD1. The CDR3 extends over 14 amino acids. With V trimmed by 3 bases and J by 8 bases, 3 bases remained unmatched. Per the germline V gene, CDR1 is SGHRS and CDR2 is YFSETQ. For the CDR3, the DNA is TGCGCCAGCAGCTCGGGACAGGGGGGAGAAAAACTGTTTTTT. Encoded protein: CASSSGQGGEKLFF.

The chain employs TRBV4-2 and TRBJ2-7, with TRBD2 matching 7 bases. Germline V gene lookup returns CDR1 LGHNA and CDR2 YNFKEQ. This CDR3 region has 15 residues. The V gene end was trimmed by 3 bases and the J gene end by 4 bases; junction bases not matched to a gene: 9. The DNA of the CDR3 is TGTGCCAGCAGCCAGGCCGCTAGCGGCCTATACGAGCAGTACTTC. Its translation is CASSQAASGLYEQYF.

This clone has a single count. The genes are TRBV7-2 and TRBJ1-3, with 8 positions matching TRBD1. After removal of 7 bases from V and 0 bases from J, the junction contained 5 bases not matched to a gene. Germline CDR1 SGHTA, CDR2 FQGNSA. This CDR3 has 15 amino acids. The CDR3 DNA follows: TGTGCCAGCACCAGACAGGGGACCTCTGGAAACACCATATATTTT. Translating gives CASTRQGTSGNTIYF.

V is TRBV29-1 and J is TRBJ2-1, with TRBD2 matching 13 bases. The CDR3 consists of 14 residues. V shed 7 bases and J 6 bases; nucleotides not matched to a gene: 6. Germline V gene lookup returns CDR1 SQVTM and CDR2 ANQGSEA. The CDR3 sequence: CSGTSGRARNEQFF. The CDR3 nucleotides are TGCAGCGGCACTAGCGGGAGGGCCCGCAATGAGCAGTTCTTC.

The chain recombines TRBV7-2 with TRBJ2-1; the match to TRBD1 covers 9 bases. Germline loops: CDR1 SGHTA, CDR2 FQGNSA. The J segment lost 4 bases and the V segment lost 5 bases, leaving 6 bases of the junction unmatched. This CDR3 comprises 15 residues. The CDR3 coding sequence is TGTGCCAGCAGCGAGCAGGGACAGGGATACAATGAGCAGTTCTTC. Its translation is CASSEQGQGYNEQFF. Full variable domain (rest looked up from reference TRBV7-2 and TRBJ2-1): GAGVSQSPSNKVTEKGKDVELRCDPISGHTALYWYRQSLGQGLEFLIYFQGNSAPDKSGLPSDRFSAERTGGSVSTLTIQRTQQEDSAVYLCASSEQGQGYNEQFFGPGTRLTVL.

V gene TRBV5-1 combines with J gene TRBJ2-3; 7 bases map to TRBD1. Germline loops: CDR1 SGHRS, CDR2 YFSETQ. Trimming at V came to 4 bases and at J to 1 base, leaving 6 bases not matched to a gene. This CDR3 region has 15 residues. CDR3 sequence (DNA): TGCGCCAGCAGCCTACAGGGGAAGGGCACAGATACGCAGTATTTT. It specifies CASSLQGKGTDTQYF.

The chain is built from TRBV5-4 and TRBJ1-1; 9 nucleotides align to TRBD1. J was trimmed by 1 base and V by 3 bases; bases with no gene match: 4. The CDR3 has 15 amino acids. CDR1 and CDR2 (germline): SGHNT, YYREEE (reference sequence). Written as DNA, the CDR3 is TGTGCCAGCAGCTCCGACAGGGGGAAGAACACTGAAGCTTTCTTT. It is translated as CASSSDRGKNTEAFF.

The V call is TRBV11-2, the J call TRBJ2-5, with D maybe TRBD2 (6 bases). Trimming took off 1 base at V and 8 bases at J, with 8 bases between the two ends. This CDR3 contains 12 residues. CDR1 is SGHAT and CDR2 is FQNNGV in the germline V gene. The CDR3 spells CASSLGRGTQYF. The CDR3 coding sequence is TGTGCCAGCAGCTTAGGGAGGGGAACCCAGTACTTC.

The rearrangement joins TRBV27 to TRBJ2-7; no clear D. The germline V and J ends were trimmed by 4 bases and 3 bases, with 10 bases remaining between them. Looked up from germline, CDR1 is MNHEY and CDR2 is SMNVEV (reference sequence). This CDR3 has 13 amino acids. The CDR3 loop reads CASSSLAHYEQYF. The CDR3 DNA reads as TGTGCCAGCAGTTCTCTCGCACACTACGAGCAGTACTTC.

This sequence joins TRBV4-1 and TRBJ1-2; D ambiguous. CDR1 and CDR2 (germline): MGHRA, YSYEKL. Trimming took off 4 bases at V and 0 bases at J, with 12 bases between the two ends. The CDR3 has 15 residues. CDR3 bases: TGCGCCAGCAGCCTGTCCGATAGAGCTAACTATGGCTACACCTTC. It specifies CASSLSDRANYGYTF.

This clone showed up just once. The same CDR3 is also encoded by other DNA sequences in this sample. The genes are TRBV7-8 and TRBJ1-2; TRBD1 might be the D (6 bases). This CDR3 comprises 14 residues. Trimming stripped 2 bases from V and 2 bases from J, with 9 bases between. From germline, CDR1 is SGHVS and CDR2 FQNEAQ. CDR3 sequence reads: CASSLSTGNYGYTF. For the CDR3, the DNA is TGTGCCAGCAGCTTATCCACAGGGAACTATGGCTACACCTTC. The complete variable domain, with remaining parts taken from reference TRBV7-8 and TRBJ1-2, reads GAGVSQSPRYKVAKRGQDVALRCDPISGHVSLFWYQQALGQGPEFLTYFQNEAQLDKSGLPSDRFFAERPEGSVSTLKIQRTQQEDSAVYLCASSLSTGNYGYTFGSGTRLTVV.

This clone was observed once. The chain carries TRBV14 and TRBJ1-2; TRBD1 agrees at 10 bases. With V trimmed by 5 bases and J by 8 bases, 5 bases remained unmatched. CDR1 is SGHDN, CDR2 FVKESK, per germline. CDR3 size: 13 residues. In nucleotides, the CDR3 is TGTGCCAGCAGCTGGGACAGGGGAGGAGGCTACACCTTC. Residues: CASSWDRGGGYTF.

The chain combines TRBV29-1 with TRBJ2-7; 11 bases match TRBD1. Germline CDR1 is SQVTM and CDR2 is ANQGSEA. After removal of 6 bases from V and 2 bases from J, the junction contained 3 bases not matched to a gene. The CDR3 has 13 residues. This CDR3 is CSVGQGATYEQYF. The CDR3 region has the DNA TGCAGCGTCGGACAGGGGGCTACCTACGAGCAGTACTTC.

This clone showed up just once. This chain links TRBV7-2 with TRBJ1-1; D may be TRBD1 (6 bases). V gave up 0 bases and J gave up 6 bases, with 17 bases separating them. Germline CDR1 reads SGHTA; CDR2 reads FQGNSA. The CDR3 length is 16 residues. The CDR3 DNA reads TGTGCCAGCAGCTTAGCTTCGACAGGTCGAGGAGCTGAAGCTTTCTTT. Residues: CASSLASTGRGAEAFF.

The chain employs TRBV5-1 and TRBJ1-1; 12 nucleotides match TRBD1. Germline assignment: CDR1 SGHRS and CDR2 YFSETQ. V lost 5 bases and J lost 5; bases outside the gene matches: 13. CDR3 length equals 17 residues. CDR3 region: CASRQTGQGAIRTEAFF. CDR3 DNA: TGCGCCAGCAGACAGACGGGACAGGGGGCGATCAGAACTGAAGCTTTCTTT.

The chain combines TRBV3-1 (or the pseudogene TRBV3-2) with TRBJ2-7; D possibly corresponds to TRBD1 (5 bases). The CDR3 runs 15 residues. With 0 bases removed from V and 3 bases from J, the gap between germline ends came to 12 bases. Germline assignment: CDR1 LGHDT and CDR2 YNNKEL (reference sequence). CDR3 in DNA: TGTGCCAGCAGCCAAGAGAAGGGGAACGGCTACGAGCAGTACTTC. Translating gives CASSQEKGNGYEQYF.

This clone was seen a single time. The J gene is TRBJ1-2, the V gene TRBV27; 8 bases agree with TRBD1. Germline CDR1 reads MNHEY; CDR2 reads SMNVEV (reference sequence). The CDR3 runs 17 residues. After removal of 6 bases from V and 3 bases from J, the junction contained 15 bases not matched to a gene. Here the CDR3 DNA reads TGTGCCAGCAGATCCACAGGGGGTCGACGAGACTACTATGGCTACACCTTC. This encodes CASRSTGGRRDYYGYTF.

V is TRBV10-3 and J is TRBJ1-4; no clear D gene. The CDR3 is 17 amino acids. V gave up 0 bases and J gave up 4 bases, with 15 bases separating them. The germline V gene has CDR1 ENHRY and CDR2 SYGVKD. CDR3 residues: CAISESFLQAFNEKLFF. The CDR3 DNA follows: TGTGCCATCAGTGAGTCGTTTTTGCAGGCTTTTAATGAAAAACTGTTTTTT.

The chain joins TRBV11-2 to TRBJ1-2; tentatively, D is TRBD1 (5 bases). The CDR3 contains 14 residues. V lost 0 bases and J lost 7, with 12 bases in between. CDR1 and CDR2 (germline): SGHAT, FQNNGV. The CDR3 region is CASSLEPSGFGYTF. The CDR3 region has the DNA TGTGCCAGCAGCTTAGAACCATCAGGGTTTGGCTACACCTTC. Looking up the rest from reference TRBV11-2 and TRBJ1-2 gives the full variable domain: EAGVAQSPRYKIIEKRQSVAFWCNPISGHATLYWYQQILGQGPKLLIQFQNNGVVDDSQLPKDRFSAERLKGVDSTLKIQPAKLEDSAVYLCASSLEPSGFGYTFGSGTRLTVV.